This T cell receptor beta chain was sequenced during a study of siplizumab effects on memory and regulatory T cells (dated by TCRdb to 2018 to 2020). In terms of the full investigation: The effect of the anti-CD2 antibody siplizumab on alloreactive T-cell subsets was examined in allogeneic mixed lymphocyte reactions constructed from human PBMCs. The investigation overall reported the following: Unstimulated naive T cells appeared more diverse than memory T cells, and naive cells seemed to contribute substantially to the alloresponse. Whether proliferating Tregs from siplizumab cultures actually had suppressive function was not functionally confirmed. Sequences below about 10^-5 frequency were poorly captured, so only a minor fraction of alloreactive clones could be mapped to unstimulated subsets. The cumulative frequency of alloreactive sequences traceable to unstimulated CD4+ memory T cells was significantly reduced by siplizumab. Roughly 75-96% of proliferating CD4+ or CD8+ clones could not be assigned a naive or memory phenotype. Among mappable alloreactive CD4+ clones, an average Treg-derived fraction of around 71% was observed with siplizumab, compared with around 28% in control reactions.

Looking up the germline V gene (reference sequence) yields CDR1 LNHDA and CDR2 SQIVND. Including cysteine and phenylalanine, the CDR3 has 14 amino acids. The read is trimmed to its CDR3 DNA, 42 bases read in frame from base 1. V and J are truncated by 8 bases and 0 bases respectively, leaving an intervening sequence of 14 bases. In its sample, this clone was seen a few times. Its target antigen remains unknown. No base quality values were provided; no much bigger clone lies one nucleotide off. The library was built by means of the immunoSEQ multiplex PCR assay. The deep sequencing platform assayed around 95,000 TCR templates per sample. Genomic DNA extracted from sorted T cells was the material used for TCRbeta CDR3 sequencing. The published analysis was carried out like this. The R programming language was used for the clonal analysis of the TCRbeta CDR3 data. Alloreactive CD4+ and CD8+ clones were identified by comparing unstimulated samples to CFSE-low samples taken after the reaction. By matching sequences to the repertoires of sorted unstimulated Treg and non-Treg cells, each alloreactive CD4+ clone was assigned a regulatory or non-regulatory origin. TCRdb limited this immuneACCESS table to in-frame rearrangements with V and J called. A share of clones is missing; checked studies link under half to unresolved V genes, and the rest is unexplained. D and trimming were read from the DNA, whereas the V and J calls and clone size are those reported in that table. The sample table lists 50,000 to 60,000 clones, about 90% of them with a count of one. The top ten clones comprise approximately 0.3% of the sample.

Unstimulated CD4+ memory cells were also sequenced in three donor pairs, together with CD4+ naive, CD8+ TEMRA, CD8+ naive and CD8+ effector memory subsets. Sorted unstimulated T cells and proliferating T cells recovered from mixed lymphocyte reactions were subjected to TCRbeta CDR3 sequencing. Fresh whole blood from fewer than 11 HLA-typed healthy donors was used as the source from which PBMCs were isolated. This TCR came from a human donor in good health. Material for sequencing was naive CD8+ T cells sorted from blood. The label giving this sample's cell subset or site can be read as: unstimulated naive T cells. The receptor chain draws on TRBV19 and TRBJ2-7, with the D gene too uncertain to name. For the CDR3, the sequence is CASSAFPNSYEQYF. The DNA sequence is given as TGTGCCAGTTCAGCTTTCCCGAACTCCTACGAGCAGTACTTC. Outside the CDR3, residues come from the reference TRBV19 and TRBJ2-7 proteins, so the full variable domain is: DGGITQSPKYLFRKEGQNVTLSCEQNLNHDAMYWYRQDPGQGLRLIYYSQIVNDFQKGDIAEGYSVSREKKESFPLTVTSAQKNPTAFYLCASSAFPNSYEQYFGPGTRLTVT.